This T cell receptor beta chain was recovered during a study of blood T cells in healthy people across ages (dated by TCRdb to about 2015). Looking at the study overall: Template switching captured roughly one uniquely barcoded TCR beta cDNA molecule per two T cells in model experiments. Two additional independent replicas of 1 million unique cDNA reads from the same blood draw were analyzed for two donors (one aged 18 to 30 and one aged 80 or older). To avoid experimental bias, donors of different ages were spread randomly across the sequencing lanes. Using deep sequencing normalized with unique cDNA molecular identifiers, the study measured how TCR beta repertoire diversity changes with age. The donors were divided into four age groups: young (average approximately 17 years), middle-aged (approximately 39), aged (62) and long-lived (about 90). Paper-wide results and their limitations: Observed TCR beta diversity correlated strongly with the percentage of naive T cells measured by flow cytometry. Estimates of total diversity based on one million sequenced T cells were considered lower bounds and underestimates. Compared with the aged group, the long-lived group had more naive CD4+ T cells, fewer expanded clones and increased TCR diversity, a pattern suggesting age selection. Donor CMV infection status was unknown, potentially confounding age-related changes in expanded clonotypes. Observed TCR beta diversity per million T cells fell roughly linearly with age, and a significant reduction was already apparent by age around 44. Since profiling was done on bulk unsorted PBMCs, naive and antigen-experienced compartments could not be conclusively compared.

In regard to this clonotype: No cognate antigen has been identified for it. No quality values exist for individual bases; no much larger clone is one base distant.

Donors were a few dozen systemically healthy Caucasian individuals from Russia aged roughly 6 to 90 years. Ten milliliters of peripheral blood were drawn from each donor into EDTA-treated Vacutainer tubes. Ficoll-Paque density-gradient centrifugation was used to isolate PBMCs, with at least 6 million per sample. Trizol reagent was used to extract total RNA from the PBMCs, yielding at least 6 micrograms per sample. For every donor, an aliquot of PBMCs went through flow cytometry to measure the percentages of naive CD45RAhigh/CD27high T cells. Libraries came from 5' RACE. TCRdb records Illumina HiSeq 2500 as the sequencer. A second PCR of roughly 6 to 11 cycles was performed with a sample-barcoded 5' primer and a J-beta primer mix. Each TCR beta cDNA molecule received a unique molecular identifier from a template-switch 5' adaptor carrying 12 random nucleotides. Each sample yielded at least 2.5 million CDR3-containing paired-end reads. First-strand cDNA was synthesized from all RNA with the Mint cDNA synthesis kit, primed by a TRBC-specific oligonucleotide. All cDNA was treated with uracil-DNA glycosylase and then went through a first 18-cycle PCR with the universal primers M1SS and BC2_uni_R. The authors processed their data as follows. Normalization of each sample was performed by random selection of 1 million high-quality reads, each carrying a distinct molecular identifier. Reads with shared molecular identifiers were discarded instead of being binned into consensus sequences. CDR3 identification, clonotype clustering and error correction used MiTCR with a Q25 quality threshold and the strictest error-elimination algorithm. A nonparametric unseen species model with Euler transformation was used to estimate lower-bound total TCR beta diversity. The public reads were quality trimmed at Q25 with fastp and then assembled into clones with MiXCR by TCRdb, keeping productive beta chains. Rows matching on CDR3 protein sequence are summarized as one entry with the most common DNA and genes. V and J calls and clone size were set by TCRdb, not the authors. The sample table records 650,000 to 800,000 distinct CDR3 sequences; around 42% of these occur just once. Roughly 18% of the sample comes from the top ten.

In the germline V gene, CDR1 corresponds to LGHNA and CDR2 to YSLEER. The CDR3 contains 15 residues, cysteine and phenylalanine counted. The only DNA kept is the CDR3, 45 bases in frame from the first base. V drops 0 bases and J drops 5 bases, leaving 10 bases in between. The sample was blood. The chain is made from TRBV4-3 and TRBJ2-2; too little of a D gene remains to name it. This TCR derives from a man aged 55 to 70 in good health. The CDR3 corresponds to CASSQEWAETGELFF. Here is the DNA: TGCGCCAGCAGCCAAGAGTGGGCGGAGACCGGGGAGCTGTTTTTT.